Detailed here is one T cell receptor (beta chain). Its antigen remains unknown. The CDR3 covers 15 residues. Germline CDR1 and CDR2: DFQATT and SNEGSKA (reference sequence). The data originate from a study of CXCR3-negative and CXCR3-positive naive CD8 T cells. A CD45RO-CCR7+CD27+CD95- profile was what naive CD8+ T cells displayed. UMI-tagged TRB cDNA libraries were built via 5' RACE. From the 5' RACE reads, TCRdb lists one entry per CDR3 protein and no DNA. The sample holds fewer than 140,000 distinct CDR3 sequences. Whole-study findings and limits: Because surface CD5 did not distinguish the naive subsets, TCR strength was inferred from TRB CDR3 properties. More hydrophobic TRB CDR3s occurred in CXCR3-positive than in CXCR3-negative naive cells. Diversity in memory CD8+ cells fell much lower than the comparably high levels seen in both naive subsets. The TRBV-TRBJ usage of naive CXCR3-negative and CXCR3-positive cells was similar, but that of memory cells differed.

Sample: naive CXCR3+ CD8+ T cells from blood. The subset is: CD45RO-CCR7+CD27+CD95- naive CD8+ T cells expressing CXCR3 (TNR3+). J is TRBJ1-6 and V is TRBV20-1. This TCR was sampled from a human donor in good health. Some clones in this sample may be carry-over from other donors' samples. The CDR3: CSARDPDLGNSPLHF.